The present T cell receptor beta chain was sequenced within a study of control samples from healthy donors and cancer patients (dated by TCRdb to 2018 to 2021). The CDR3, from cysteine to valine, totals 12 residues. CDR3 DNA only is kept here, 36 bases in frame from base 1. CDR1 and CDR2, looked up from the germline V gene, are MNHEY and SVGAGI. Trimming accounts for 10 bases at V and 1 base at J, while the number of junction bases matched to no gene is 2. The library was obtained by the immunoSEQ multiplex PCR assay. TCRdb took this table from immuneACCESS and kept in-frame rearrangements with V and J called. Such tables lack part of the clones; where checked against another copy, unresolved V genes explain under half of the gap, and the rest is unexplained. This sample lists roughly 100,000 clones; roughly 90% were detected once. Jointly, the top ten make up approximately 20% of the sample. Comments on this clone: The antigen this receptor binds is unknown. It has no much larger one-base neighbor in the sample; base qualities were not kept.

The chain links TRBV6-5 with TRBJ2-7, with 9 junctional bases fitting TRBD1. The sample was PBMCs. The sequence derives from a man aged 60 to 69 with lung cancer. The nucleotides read TGTGCCACGGACAGGGGTTCCTACGAGCAGTACGTC. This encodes CATDRGSYEQYV.